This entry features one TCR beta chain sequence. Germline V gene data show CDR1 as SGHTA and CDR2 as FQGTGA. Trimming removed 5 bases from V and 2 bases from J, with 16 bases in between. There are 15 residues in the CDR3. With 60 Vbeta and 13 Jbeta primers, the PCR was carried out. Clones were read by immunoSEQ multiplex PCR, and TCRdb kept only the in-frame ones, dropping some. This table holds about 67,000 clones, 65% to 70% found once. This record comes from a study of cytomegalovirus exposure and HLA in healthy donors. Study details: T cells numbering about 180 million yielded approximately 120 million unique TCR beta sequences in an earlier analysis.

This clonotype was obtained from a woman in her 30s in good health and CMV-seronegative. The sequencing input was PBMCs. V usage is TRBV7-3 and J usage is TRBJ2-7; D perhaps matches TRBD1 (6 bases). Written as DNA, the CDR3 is TGTGCCAGCAGCCCGGACAGATCCCCTCCCTACGAGCAGTACTTC. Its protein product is CASSPDRSPPYEQYF.